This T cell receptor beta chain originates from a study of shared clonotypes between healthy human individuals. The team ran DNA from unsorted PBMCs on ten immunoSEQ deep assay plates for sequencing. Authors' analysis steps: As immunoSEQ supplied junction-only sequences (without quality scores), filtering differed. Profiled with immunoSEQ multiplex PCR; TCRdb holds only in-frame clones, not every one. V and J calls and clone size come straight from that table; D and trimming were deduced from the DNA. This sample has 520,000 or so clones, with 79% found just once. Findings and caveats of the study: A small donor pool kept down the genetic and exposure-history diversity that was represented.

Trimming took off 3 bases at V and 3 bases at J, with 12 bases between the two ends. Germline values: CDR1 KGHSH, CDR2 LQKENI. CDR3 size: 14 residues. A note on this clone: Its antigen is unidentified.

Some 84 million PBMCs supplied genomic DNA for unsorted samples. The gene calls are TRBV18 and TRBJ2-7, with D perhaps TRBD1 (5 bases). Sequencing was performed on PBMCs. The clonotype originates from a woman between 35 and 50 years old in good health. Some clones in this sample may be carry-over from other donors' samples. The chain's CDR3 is CASSPNTGYYEQYF. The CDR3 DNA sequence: TGTGCCAGCTCACCCAACACAGGCTACTACGAGCAGTACTTC. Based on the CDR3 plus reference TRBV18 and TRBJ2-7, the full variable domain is NAGVMQNPRHLVRRRGQEARLRCSPMKGHSHVYWYRQLPEEGLKFMVYLQKENIIDESGMPKERFSAEFPKEGPSILRIQQVVRGDSAAYFCASSPNTGYYEQYFGPGTRLTVT.